This T cell receptor (beta chain) derives from a study of blood T cell repertoires in COVID-19. Study information: There were acute and convalescent COVID-19 samples, and they came from the United States, Italy and Spain. Sources were T cells, B-cell-depleted T cells, or PBMCs; the material itself was cDNA or gDNA.

Assay: immunoSEQ multiplex PCR; the TCRdb copy retains only in-frame clones and omits some. The sample has about 140,000 clones; around 86% are singletons. Only a few counts were recorded for this clone. This CDR3 has 13 residues. Trimming removed 3 bases from V and 6 bases from J, with 12 bases in between. Germline CDR1 and CDR2: MDHEN and SYDVKM. Sequences were obtained from peripheral blood. V and J are TRBV28 and TRBJ2-7, with D possibly matching TRBD1 (5 bases). The receptor's source is a human donor in a cohort sampled during active COVID-19. As DNA, the CDR3 is TGTGCCAGCAGTTTTGTCCAGGGCACCGAGCAGTACTTC. This gives the protein CASSFVQGTEQYF.